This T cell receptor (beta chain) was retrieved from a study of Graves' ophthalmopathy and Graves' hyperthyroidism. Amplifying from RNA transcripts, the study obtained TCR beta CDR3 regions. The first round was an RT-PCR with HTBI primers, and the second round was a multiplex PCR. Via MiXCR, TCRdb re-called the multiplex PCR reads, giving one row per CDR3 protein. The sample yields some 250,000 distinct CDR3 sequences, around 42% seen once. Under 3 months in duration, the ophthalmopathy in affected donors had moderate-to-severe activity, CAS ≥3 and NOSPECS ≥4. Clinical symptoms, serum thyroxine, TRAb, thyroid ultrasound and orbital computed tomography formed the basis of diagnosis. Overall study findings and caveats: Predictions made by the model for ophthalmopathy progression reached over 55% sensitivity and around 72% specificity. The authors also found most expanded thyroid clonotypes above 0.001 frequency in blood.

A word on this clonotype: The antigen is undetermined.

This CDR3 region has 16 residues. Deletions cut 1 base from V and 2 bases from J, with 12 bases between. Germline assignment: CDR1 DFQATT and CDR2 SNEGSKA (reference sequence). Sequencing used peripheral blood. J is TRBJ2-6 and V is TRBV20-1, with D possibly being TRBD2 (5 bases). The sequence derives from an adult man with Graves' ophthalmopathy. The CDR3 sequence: CSARVEGGPGANVLTF. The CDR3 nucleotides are TGCAGTGCTAGAGTTGAAGGCGGGCCTGGGGCCAACGTCCTGACTTTC.